These 26 T cell receptor beta chains were sequenced from one sample in a study of CD8+ T cells in alopecia areata. Extraction of RNA preceded its reverse transcription into cDNA, which served as the sequencing template. Assay used: immunoSEQ multiplex PCR; TCRdb lists only in-frame clones, some missing. The repertoire holds 80,000 to 100,000 clones, less than 50% seen once, with about 0.79% in the top ten. Sequenced: CD4+ T cells sorted from blood. The origin of the receptors is a human donor with alopecia areata.

The J gene is TRBJ2-3, the V gene TRBV4-1; either TRBD1 or TRBD2 may fit D (5 bases each). CDR1 and CDR2 from the germline V gene are MGHRA and YSYEKL. V lost 2 bases, J lost 1 base, and 16 bases lay in between. CDR3 length equals 17 residues. The CDR3 coding sequence is TGCGCCAGCAGCCAACCCCGGGACCCCCGACGCACAGATACGCAGTATTTT. Its protein is CASSQPRDPRRTDTQYF.

This clone came up a few times. The genes are TRBV29-1 and TRBJ1-1, with TRBD1 as a possible D gene (6 bases). The length of the CDR3 is 13 residues. In germline, CDR1 is SQVTM, CDR2 ANQGSEA. V was pared by 6 bases and J by 4 bases, with 15 bases between. In nucleotides, the CDR3 is TGCAGCGTAGCCGGGACAAAGGGCACTGAAGCTTTCTTT. This sequence encodes CSVAGTKGTEAFF.

The chain links TRBV30 to TRBJ2-7; D is unresolved. With 5 bases removed from V and 2 bases from J, the gap between germline ends came to 16 bases. Looked up from germline, CDR1 is GTSNPN and CDR2 is SVGIG (reference sequence). The CDR3 loop spans 14 amino acids. CDR3 sequence reads: CAWERQGPAYEQYF. In DNA form, the CDR3 reads TGTGCCTGGGAGAGACAAGGGCCAGCCTACGAGCAGTACTTC.

The CDR3 bases are TGTGCCAGCAGCTGGGAACAGGGACCCGGGGAGCTGTTTTTT. It translates to CASSWEQGPGELFF. The chain recombines TRBV7-2 with TRBJ2-2; perhaps TRBD1 as D (6 bases). CDR3 length equals 14 residues. The germline V gene has CDR1 SGHTA and CDR2 FQGNSA. V was cut by 4 bases and J by 6 bases, with 12 bases left in between.

The chain employs TRBV7-2 and TRBJ2-7; D uncertain. The CDR3 is made up of 14 amino acids. Germline V gene lookup returns CDR1 SGHTA and CDR2 FQGNSA. The V end lost 2 bases, the J end lost 0 bases, and 8 bases lay between the germline ends. This CDR3 reads CASSLMWSSYEQYF. In DNA form, the CDR3 reads TGTGCCAGCAGCTTAATGTGGAGCTCCTACGAGCAGTACTTC.

V is TRBV29-1 and J is TRBJ2-7; no firm D call. The CDR3 loop spans 13 amino acids. Deletions cut 1 base from V and 5 bases from J, with 12 bases between. Germline V CDR1 and CDR2: SQVTM, ANQGSEA. This CDR3 reads CSVEVPASHEQYF. The DNA for the CDR3 is TGCAGCGTTGAAGTTCCGGCCAGCCACGAGCAGTACTTC.

A few counts support this clone. V gene TRBV21-1 combines with J gene TRBJ2-5; TRBD2 was called by the table and not checked on the DNA. TRBV21-1 represents a pseudogene. The CDR3 sequence is 11 residues long. CDR3 in DNA: TGTGCCAGCCGGTTTGGGAGTCGTCCGTACTTC. It codes for CASRFGSRPYF.

This clone was counted between two and nine times. The V gene is TRBV29-1, the J gene TRBJ1-2; no reliable D call. The CDR3 has 12 residues. The V end lost 8 bases, the J end lost 8 bases, and 18 bases lay between the germline ends. The germline V gene encodes CDR1 SQVTM and CDR2 ANQGSEA. The chain's CDR3 is CSLAGGSGGYTF. Written as DNA, the CDR3 is TGCAGCCTTGCTGGAGGGTCCGGGGGCTACACCTTC.

This chain joins TRBV5-6 and TRBJ2-7; a possible D gene is TRBD1 (5 bases). CDR1 and CDR2 from the germline V gene are SGHDT and YYEEEE. Trimming shortened V by 4 bases and J by 2 bases, and 7 bases separated the two germline ends. This CDR3 is 12 amino acids long. The CDR3 DNA is TGTGCCAGCAGCCCAGGGACCTACGAGCAGTACTTC. Residues: CASSPGTYEQYF. The full variable domain, its missing parts supplied by reference TRBV5-6 and TRBJ2-7, is DAGVTQSPTHLIKTRGQQVTLRCSPKSGHDTVSWYQQALGQGPQFIFQYYEEEERQRGNFPDRFSGHQFPNYSSELNVNALLLGDSALYLCASSPGTYEQYFGPGTRLTVT.

A few counts support this clone. The genes are TRBV28 and TRBJ2-7; TRBD1 might be the D (5 bases). This CDR3 region has 14 residues. V gave up 7 bases and J gave up 1 base, with 14 bases separating them. The germline V gene encodes CDR1 MDHEN and CDR2 SYDVKM. As DNA, the CDR3 is TGTGCCAGCAATGCTTGGGGCAGTTCCTACGAGCAGTACTTC. Translating gives CASNAWGSSYEQYF.

The chain employs TRBV29-1 and TRBJ2-2, with 8 bases that match TRBD2. The CDR3 runs 14 residues. Germline assignment: CDR1 SQVTM and CDR2 ANQGSEA. The V and J ends lost 5 bases and 1 base, in that order; junction bases with no gene match: 3. The CDR3 protein is CSVPREENTGELFF. DNA for the CDR3: TGCAGCGTTCCGCGGGAGGAGAACACCGGGGAGCTGTTTTTT.

This rearrangement joins TRBV28 to TRBJ2-7, with 11 nucleotides matching TRBD2. Germline V gives CDR1 MDHEN, CDR2 SYDVKM. The CDR3 covers 15 residues. J gave up 1 base and V 7 bases, and 6 bases lay outside the gene matches. The CDR3 coding sequence is TGTGCCAGCACCCAGGGGACTAGCGGATCCTACGAGCAGTACTTC. Translated, it gives CASTQGTSGSYEQYF.

CDR3 DNA: TGCGCCAGCAGCTCCTTGGGGACCTACGAGCAGTACTTC. Residues: CASSSLGTYEQYF. The chain employs TRBV5-1 and TRBJ2-7; D not certain. CDR1 and CDR2 from the germline V gene are SGHRS and YFSETQ. V lost 3 bases, J lost 2 bases, and 9 bases lay in between. This CDR3 has 13 amino acids.

The chain joins TRBV2 to TRBJ2-6, with no clear D. With 11 bases removed from V and 1 base from J, the gap between germline ends came to 9 bases. This CDR3 contains 13 residues. Per the germline V gene, CDR1 is SNHLY and CDR2 is FYNNEI. The CDR3 DNA reads TGTGCCCTTGAAGGATCTGGGGCCAACGTCCTGACTTTC. It translates to CALEGSGANVLTF.

The chain combines TRBV18 with TRBJ2-7; D not certain. V was clipped by 2 bases and J by 1 base, with 6 bases between them. Germline CDR1 reads KGHSH; CDR2 reads LQKENI. The CDR3 totals 13 residues. CDR3 amino acids: CASSPSQSYEQYF. DNA for the CDR3: TGTGCCAGCTCACCAAGTCAGTCCTACGAGCAGTACTTC. Filled out from reference TRBV18 and TRBJ2-7, the complete variable domain reads NAGVMQNPRHLVRRRGQEARLRCSPMKGHSHVYWYRQLPEEGLKFMVYLQKENIIDESGMPKERFSAEFPKEGPSILRIQQVVRGDSAAYFCASSPSQSYEQYFGPGTRLTVT.

This clone was observed a few times. V and J are TRBV29-1 and TRBJ2-2; D call uncertain. The germline V and J ends were trimmed by 7 bases and 0 bases, with 9 bases remaining between them. The CDR3 loop spans 13 amino acids. Germline V gene lookup returns CDR1 SQVTM and CDR2 ANQGSEA. In nucleotides, the CDR3 is TGCAGCGGTGGCACACCGAACACCGGGGAGCTGTTTTTT. Its translation is CSGGTPNTGELFF.

This clone was counted only a few times. This chain links TRBV29-1 with TRBJ1-1; 12 nucleotides agree with TRBD1. The CDR3 is made up of 14 amino acids. Trimming removed 2 bases from V and 7 bases from J; junction bases left unmatched: 5. The germline CDR1 and CDR2 sequences are SQVTM and ANQGSEA. The CDR3 sequence is CSVELGQGADEAFF. Here the CDR3 DNA reads TGCAGCGTTGAATTGGGACAGGGGGCTGATGAAGCTTTCTTT.

The chain employs TRBV4-3 and TRBJ1-2; D remains ambiguous. The germline V gene encodes CDR1 LGHNA and CDR2 YSLEER. The ends were cut back, 1 base at V and 3 bases at J, with 12 bases in the middle. CDR3 length equals 15 residues. The DNA of the CDR3 is TGCGCCAGCAGCCAAGCTGTCAGGAGGGACTATGGCTACACCTTC. Translated, it gives CASSQAVRRDYGYTF.

J is TRBJ2-1 and V is TRBV29-1; D call uncertain. Trimming shortened V by 7 bases and J by 7 bases, and 17 bases separated the two germline ends. The CDR3 extends over 13 amino acids. Germline CDR1 and CDR2: SQVTM and ANQGSEA. The CDR3 coding sequence is TGCAGCGCGAGCCTTTCCTCCCCGAATGAGCAGTTCTTC. Residues: CSASLSSPNEQFF.

The V call is TRBV29-1, the J call TRBJ2-2; TRBD1 aligns across 9 bases. The V gene's germline CDR1 is SQVTM and CDR2 ANQGSEA. This CDR3 is built from 14 residues. V dropped 6 bases and J dropped 6; count of bases not matched to a gene: 8. The CDR3 loop is CSVRDRVLAGELFF. CDR3 DNA sequence: TGCAGCGTCCGGGACAGGGTTTTGGCCGGGGAGCTGTTTTTT.

The rearrangement uses TRBV29-1 and TRBJ2-5; 8 nucleotides match TRBD2. The length of the CDR3 is 12 residues. The germline gives CDR1 SQVTM, CDR2 ANQGSEA. After removal of 6 bases from V and 3 bases from J, the junction contained 3 bases not matched to a gene. DNA of the CDR3: TGCAGCGTATCGACTAGCGAAGAGACCCAGTACTTC. Residues: CSVSTSEETQYF.

This chain joins TRBV30 and TRBJ1-2, with D unclear. Deletions cut 5 bases from V and 11 bases from J, with 15 bases between. Germline CDR1 and CDR2: GTSNPN and SVGIG (reference sequence). CDR3 length equals 11 residues. CDR3 DNA: TGTGCCTGGGATTTGGAGGGAGAATACACCTTC. Translated: CAWDLEGEYTF.

The J gene is TRBJ2-5, the V gene TRBV28; 8 bases fit TRBD1. V dropped 6 bases and J dropped 1; count of bases not matched to a gene: 4. The length of the CDR3 is 14 residues. In germline, CDR1 is MDHEN, CDR2 SYDVKM. The CDR3, as DNA: TGTGCCAGCAGCCTGACAGGGGCCCAAGAGACCCAGTACTTC. It yields the protein CASSLTGAQETQYF.

The chain is built from TRBV7-2 and TRBJ1-5; no firm D call. CDR3 length equals 14 residues. The germline V gene has CDR1 SGHTA and CDR2 FQGNSA. Trimming removed 1 base from V and 5 bases from J, with 9 bases in between. The CDR3 loop reads CASSLELRDQPQHF. CDR3 nucleotides: TGTGCCAGCAGCTTAGAACTTCGCGATCAGCCCCAGCATTTT.

The chain has TRBV6-6 and TRBJ2-6, with D possibly being TRBD2 (6 bases). V lost 6 bases to trimming and J lost 4 bases, with 13 bases between them. The germline V gene has CDR1 MNHNY and CDR2 SVGAGI (reference sequence). The CDR3 runs 15 residues. The CDR3 coding sequence is TGTGCCAGCAGACTAACGGGGGACGGGGCCAACGTCCTGACTTTC. Protein sequence: CASRLTGDGANVLTF.

V is TRBV29-1 and J is TRBJ1-2, with D maybe TRBD1 (5 bases). V lost 4 bases, J lost 6 bases, and 15 bases lay in between. This CDR3 has 13 residues. Per the germline V gene, CDR1 is SQVTM and CDR2 is ANQGSEA. CDR3 sequence reads: CSVAPDGHDGYTF. The CDR3, as DNA: TGCAGCGTTGCACCGGACGGACATGATGGCTACACCTTC.